The clone carrying this T cell receptor (beta chain) was seen more than once but under ten times. Antigen specificity is unknown. The data are from a study of response to subunit inactivated influenza vaccine. Study-wide findings and caveats: Authors proposed each seasonal influenza vaccination draws in few new T cells.

Trimming removed 7 bases from V and 2 bases from J, with 8 bases in between. The CDR3 is 12 residues long. CDR1 is SQVTM and CDR2 is ANQGSEA in the germline V gene. TCRdb recomputed calls from the RT-PCR reads with MiXCR, one row per CDR3 protein. The sample includes about 540,000 distinct CDR3 sequences, about 14% of them seen just once. V is TRBV29-1 and J is TRBJ2-2; D is possibly TRBD2 (5 bases). The source is a man aged 45-65 years who received an inactivated influenza vaccine. The sample in question was PBMCs from blood, obtained approximately 12 days after vaccination. The CDR3 loop reads CSARTNTGELFF. The CDR3 bases are TGCAGCGCCAGGACTAACACCGGGGAGCTGTTTTTT.